This TCR beta chain was recorded in a study of vaccination and CD4 T cells after COVID-19. Overall study context: Four females and six males made up the convalescents, two of whom were Hispanic.

The CDR3 is 15 amino acids. From germline, CDR1 is SEHNR and CDR2 FQNEAQ (reference sequence). V was clipped by 5 bases and J by 4 bases; unmatched bases: 2. An Oncomine TCR Beta short-read assay was used to sequence the DNA from cultured CD4+ T cells. TCRdb reanalysed the PCR reads using MiXCR and keeps one entry per CDR3 protein. Found here are over 10,000 distinct CDR3 sequences, 50% to 65% of them singletons; the top ten hold about 13%. In this sample, this clonotype turned up a few times. Its antigen is still unknown. Sample treatment: approximately 9-day PBMC culture with coronavirus spike peptide pools or control peptides (ViraFEST assay). Every positive PCR date fell between March and December 2020, earlier than the US Alpha, Beta and Delta variants.

Sequences were obtained from CD4+ T cells from blood, cultured in vitro. V and J are TRBV7-9 and TRBJ2-3; 14 bases line up with TRBD2. The sequence derives from a human donor who had recovered from COVID-19. The CDR3 DNA reads TGTGCCAGCAGCCGGACTAGCGGGAGGTCAGATACGCAGTATTTT. Its protein is CASSRTSGRSDTQYF.